One and the same sample provided the 5 T cell receptor beta chains below, sequenced in a study of T-cell memory formation after mild COVID-19. In TCRdb, the 5' RACE reads were re-called with MiXCR into one record per CDR3 protein. The top ten hold more than 10% of the sample, which has 450,000 to 700,000 distinct CDR3 sequences, about a sixth seen once. The material sequenced was PBMCs or a T cell subset sorted from them (not recorded which). These receptors were taken from an adult woman who had mild COVID-19 (a few samples of this study predate the infection). Cell type and time point are not known.

This chain connects TRBV20-1 to TRBJ2-3; 8 bases are shared with TRBD2. Trimming at V came to 4 bases and at J to 2 bases, leaving 5 bases not matched to a gene. The CDR3 loop spans 14 amino acids. Germline V CDR1 and CDR2: DFQATT, SNEGSKA (reference sequence). The CDR3 spells CSAIGAGVTDTQYF. CDR3 DNA: TGCAGTGCTATAGGAGCGGGGGTCACAGATACGCAGTATTTT.

The V call is TRBV29-1, the J call TRBJ1-2, with TRBD1 matching over 9 bases. The CDR3 consists of 12 residues. Germline V gene lookup returns CDR1 SQVTM and CDR2 ANQGSEA. V trimming: 6 bases; J trimming: 5 bases; junction bases outside the gene matches: 4. Here the CDR3 reads CSVGTGWYGYTF. CDR3 in DNA: TGCAGCGTCGGGACAGGGTGGTATGGCTACACCTTC.

This clonotype has just a few counts. J is TRBJ2-7 and V is TRBV11-2, with 11 bases lining up with TRBD1. Germline trimming cut 4 bases from V and 4 bases from J; bases unmatched to any gene: 12. The CDR3 covers 17 residues. Germline loops: CDR1 SGHAT, CDR2 FQNNGV. The CDR3 spells CASSYRGVGTGGYEQYF. Here the CDR3 DNA reads TGTGCCAGCAGCTACAGGGGCGTCGGGACAGGGGGTTACGAGCAGTACTTC.

This clonotype was counted between two and nine times. The V and J genes are TRBV5-1 and TRBJ2-5, with D perhaps matching TRBD2 (5 bases). Germline V lookup: CDR1 SGHRS, CDR2 YFSETQ. The V gene lost 0 bases and the J gene lost 5 bases, with 11 bases spanning the gap. This CDR3 comprises 14 residues. CDR3: CASSLGGPGETQYF. The CDR3 DNA reads as TGCGCCAGCAGCTTGGGAGGGCCGGGGGAGACCCAGTACTTC.

This clonotype showed up just a few times. The chain couples TRBV12-3 or TRBV12-4 to TRBJ2-1; 8 bases fit TRBD1. Trimming took 3 bases from V and 0 from J; bases not matched to a gene: 7. The CDR3 sequence is 17 residues long. CDR3 coding DNA: TGTGCCAGCAGTTTCGGTCCAGGACAGGGCTCCTACAATGAGCAGTTCTTC. Translating gives CASSFGPGQGSYNEQFF.